This TCR beta chain is drawn from a study of T-cell memory formation after mild COVID-19. Study overall: TCR clusters were largely donor specific. Study conclusions and caveats: For contracting clones, CD4+ ones sat mainly in CM and EM, CD8+ in EMRA. In pre-infection memory, a portion of responding clones appeared, which suggested that cross-reactive memory joined.

Per germline, CDR1 SGHDN and CDR2 FVKESK. With 1 base removed from V and 2 bases from J, the gap between germline ends came to 12 bases. CDR3 size: 15 residues. TCRdb re-derived calls from the 5' RACE reads in MiXCR, one entry per CDR3 protein. The sample contains tens of thousands of distinct CDR3 sequences, about 13% of which appear only once. This clonotype has only a few counts. Its target is unknown. Material for sequencing was PBMCs or a T cell subset sorted from them (not recorded which). The chain links TRBV14 to TRBJ2-7, with D perhaps matching TRBD1 (5 bases). This TCR was sampled from an adult woman who had mild COVID-19 (a few samples of this study predate the infection). Cell type and time point are not known. The CDR3 DNA follows: TGTGCCAGCAGCCAAGTAGACAGTTGGGCCTACGAGCAGTACTTC. Translating it yields CASSQVDSWAYEQYF. Variable domain in full (rest from reference TRBV14 and TRBJ2-7): EAGVTQFPSHSVIEKGQTVTLRCDPISGHDNLYWYRRVMGKEIKFLLHFVKESKQDESGMPNNRFLAERTGGTYSTLKVQPAELEDSGVYFCASSQVDSWAYEQYFGPGTRLTVT.